This T cell receptor beta chain was captured by sequencing in a study of human thymus T cells. General observations from the study: Highly overlapping thymic repertoires in unrelated individuals were reported by related research.

The CDR3 extends over 14 amino acids. The V gene end was trimmed by 7 bases and the J gene end by 4 bases; junction bases not matched to a gene: 10. Germline CDR1 is SGHRS and CDR2 is YFSETQ. Only in-frame clones appear in the TCRdb table, and some are missing; sequencing was by immunoSEQ multiplex PCR. This sample yields about 78,000 clones, of which 90% to 98% are seen a single time; 0.025% to 0.04% belongs to the top ten. During corrective heart surgery, resections were taken, and the thymus tissue came from them. Worth noting for this clone: Antigen unknown.

The chain is built from TRBV5-1 and TRBJ2-5; 7 positions match TRBD1. The sample taken for sequencing was thymus tissue. The clonotype was recovered from a boy under three years old with a congenital heart defect but otherwise immunologically healthy. CDR3 nucleotides: TGCGCCAGCGAGACCAGGGGGTTGAGAGAGACCCAGTACTTC. This codes for CASETRGLRETQYF.